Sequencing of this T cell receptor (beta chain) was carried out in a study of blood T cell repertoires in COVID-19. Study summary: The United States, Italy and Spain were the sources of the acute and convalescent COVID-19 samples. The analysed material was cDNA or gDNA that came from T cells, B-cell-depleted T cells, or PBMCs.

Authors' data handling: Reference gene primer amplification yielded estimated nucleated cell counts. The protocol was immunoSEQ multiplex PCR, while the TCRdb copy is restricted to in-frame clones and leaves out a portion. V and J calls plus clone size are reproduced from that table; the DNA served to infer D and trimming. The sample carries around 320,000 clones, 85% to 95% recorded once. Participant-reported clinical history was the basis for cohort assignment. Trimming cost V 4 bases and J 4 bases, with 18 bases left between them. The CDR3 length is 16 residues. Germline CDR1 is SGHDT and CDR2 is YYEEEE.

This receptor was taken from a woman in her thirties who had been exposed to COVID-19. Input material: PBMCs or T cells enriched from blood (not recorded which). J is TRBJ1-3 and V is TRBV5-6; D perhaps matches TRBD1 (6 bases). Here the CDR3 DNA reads TGTGCCAGCAGCCTACAGGGCCCGATCGTGGGAAACACCATATATTTT. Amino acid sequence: CASSLQGPIVGNTIYF.